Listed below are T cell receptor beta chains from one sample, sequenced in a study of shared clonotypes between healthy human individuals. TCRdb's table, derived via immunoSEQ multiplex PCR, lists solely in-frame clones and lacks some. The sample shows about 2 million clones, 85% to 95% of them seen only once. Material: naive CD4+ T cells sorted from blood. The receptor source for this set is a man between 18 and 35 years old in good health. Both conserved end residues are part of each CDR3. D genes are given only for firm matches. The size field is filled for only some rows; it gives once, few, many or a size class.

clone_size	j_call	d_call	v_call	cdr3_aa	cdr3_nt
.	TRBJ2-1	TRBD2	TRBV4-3	CASSQDQAGEDNEQFF	TGCGCCAGCAGCCAAGATCAAGCGGGAGAGGACAATGAGCAGTTCTTC
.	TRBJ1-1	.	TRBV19	CASSTVGHSEAFF	TGTGCCAGTAGTACTGTGGGACACTCTGAAGCTTTCTTT
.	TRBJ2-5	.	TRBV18	CASSPLDSGETQYF	TGTGCCAGCTCACCTCTGGACAGTGGGGAGACCCAGTACTTC
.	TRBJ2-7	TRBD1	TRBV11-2	CASSFQGAKTYEQYF	TGTGCCAGCAGCTTCCAGGGGGCCAAAACCTACGAGCAGTACTTC
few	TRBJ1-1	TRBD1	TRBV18	CASSSNQGGNAEAFF	TGTGCCAGCTCTTCTAATCAGGGGGGTAATGCTGAAGCTTTCTTT
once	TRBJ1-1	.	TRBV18	CASSPGLRDTEAFF	TGTGCCAGCTCACCGGGCCTAAGGGACACTGAAGCTTTCTTT
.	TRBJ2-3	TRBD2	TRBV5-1	CASSPSGGTTDTQYF	TGCGCCAGCAGCCCTAGCGGGGGGACTACAGATACGCAGTATTTT
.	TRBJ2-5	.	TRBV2	CASTRLEQGSGETQYF	TGTGCCAGCACCCGACTGGAACAGGGATCGGGAGAGACCCAGTACTTC
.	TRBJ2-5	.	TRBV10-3	CAIILSGLKGQETQYF	TGTGCCATCATCCTCTCGGGCCTTAAGGGGCAAGAGACCCAGTACTTC
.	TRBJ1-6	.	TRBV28	CASTTGGGRANSPLHF	TGTGCCAGCACCACCGGGGGGGGGCGGGCTAATTCACCCCTCCACTTT
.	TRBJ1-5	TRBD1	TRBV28	CASSLGTGSNQPQHF	TGTGCCAGCAGTCTTGGGACAGGGAGCAATCAGCCCCAGCATTTT
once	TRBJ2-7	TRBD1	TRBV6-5	CASRQGISHEQYF	TGTGCCAGTCGACAGGGGATCAGCCACGAGCAGTACTTC
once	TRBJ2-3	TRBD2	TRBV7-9	CASSLIRGGTDTQYF	TGTGCCAGCAGCTTAATAAGGGGAGGGACAGATACGCAGTATTTT
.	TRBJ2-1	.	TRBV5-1	CASGPALGAYNEQFF	TGCGCCAGCGGCCCGGCCCTGGGGGCATACAATGAGCAGTTCTTC
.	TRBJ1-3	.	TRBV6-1	CASSEVPVSGNTIYF	TGTGCCAGCAGTGAAGTACCGGTCTCTGGAAACACCATATATTTT
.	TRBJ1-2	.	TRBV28	CASSTGTHYGYTF	TGTGCCAGCAGTACCGGGACACACTATGGCTACACCTTC
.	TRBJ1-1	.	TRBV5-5	CASSFGRGTEAFF	TGTGCCAGCAGCTTCGGGCGGGGCACTGAAGCTTTCTTT
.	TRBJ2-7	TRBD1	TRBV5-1	CASSRTGTGDEQYF	TGCGCCAGCAGTCGTACCGGGACAGGGGACGAGCAGTACTTC
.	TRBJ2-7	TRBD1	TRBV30	CAWSDRDRKYF	TGTGCCTGGAGTGATCGGGACAGGAAGTACTTC
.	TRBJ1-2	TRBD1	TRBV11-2	CASSSLRIDRGAGYTF	TGTGCCAGCAGCTCCCTTAGAATAGACAGGGGAGCTGGCTACACCTTC
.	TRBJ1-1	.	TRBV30	CAWSAGNTEAFF	TGTGCCTGGAGCGCGGGGAACACTGAAGCTTTCTTT
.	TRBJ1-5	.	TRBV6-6	CASTTLGAQPQHF	TGTGCCAGCACTACCCTGGGCGCTCAGCCCCAGCATTTT
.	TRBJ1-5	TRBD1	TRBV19	CASSGQVLYQPQHF	TGTGCCAGTAGTGGACAGGTTCTTTATCAGCCCCAGCATTTT
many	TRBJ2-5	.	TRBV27	CASSFPGAGETQYF	TGTGCCAGCAGTTTCCCTGGGGCCGGGGAGACCCAGTACTTC
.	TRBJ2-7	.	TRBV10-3	CAISESGSSYEQYF	TGTGCCATCAGTGAGTCAGGGTCCTCCTACGAGCAGTACTTC
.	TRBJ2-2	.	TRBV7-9	CASSLSLGETGELFF	TGTGCCAGCAGCTTAAGCCTGGGGGAAACCGGGGAGCTGTTTTTT
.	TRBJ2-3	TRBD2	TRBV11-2	CASSLGLAGGPGDTQYF	TGTGCCAGCAGCTTGGGACTAGCGGGGGGGCCGGGAGATACGCAGTATTTT
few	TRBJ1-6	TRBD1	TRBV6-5	CASRRTGGDSPLHF	TGTGCCAGCAGGCGGACAGGGGGCGATTCACCCCTCCACTTT
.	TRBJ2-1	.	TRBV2	CASRTHEQFF	TGTGCCAGCAGGACTCATGAGCAGTTCTTC
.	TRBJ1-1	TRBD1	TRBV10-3	CAIMSVDRGPNTEAFF	TGTGCCATCATGAGTGTGGACAGGGGACCGAACACTGAAGCTTTCTTT
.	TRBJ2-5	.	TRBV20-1	CSARDQETQYF	TGCAGTGCTAGAGACCAAGAGACCCAGTACTTC
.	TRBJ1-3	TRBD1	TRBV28	CASSLTGTGNTIYF	TGTGCCAGCAGTTTGACAGGGACTGGAAACACCATATATTTT
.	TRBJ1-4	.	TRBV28	CASRPRGKSEKLFF	TGTGCCAGCAGACCCAGGGGTAAGAGTGAAAAACTGTTTTTT
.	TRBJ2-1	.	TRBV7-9	CASSLGQSNEQFF	TGTGCCAGCAGCTTAGGACAGTCCAATGAGCAGTTCTTC